A selection of T cell receptor beta chains follows, all from one sample in a study of T-cell memory formation after mild COVID-19. Using its own MiXCR run on the 5' RACE reads, TCRdb lists one record per CDR3 protein. The repertoire holds 350,000 to 500,000 distinct CDR3 sequences, with 15% to 20% as singletons. The sample comprised PBMCs or a T cell subset sorted from them (not recorded which). The receptors were gathered from an adult woman who had mild COVID-19 (a few samples of this study predate the infection). Cell type and time point are not known. The CDR3 runs from the conserved cysteine through the conserved F or W. D genes are given only for firm matches. Some rows mark clone size as missing; the rest say once, few, many or name a class of expanded clone.

clone size | D gene | J gene | V gene | CDR3 DNA | CDR3 protein
. | . | TRBJ2-3 | TRBV5-1 | TGCGCCAGCAGCTTTGAGGGTGCGGCAGATACGCAGTATTTT | CASSFEGAADTQYF
. | TRBD1 | TRBJ1-1 | TRBV4-3 | TGCGCCAGCAGCAATAGAGGGGGCGTTACGACTGAAGCTTTCTTT | CASSNRGGVTTEAFF
. | . | TRBJ2-2 | TRBV9 | TGTGCCAGCAGCCCGTTACCGGGGCAGCCGAACACCGGGGAGCTGTTTTTT | CASSPLPGQPNTGELFF
. | TRBD2 | TRBJ2-3 | TRBV5-1 | TGCGCCAGCAGCTTCGGAGCGGGAGTACTAGATACGCAGTATTTT | CASSFGAGVLDTQYF
few | . | TRBJ2-7 | TRBV7-2 | TGTGCCAGCAGCAATCAGCGTAGCTCCTACGAGCAGTACTTC | CASSNQRSSYEQYF
few | . | TRBJ2-1 | TRBV3-1 | TGTGCCAGCAGCGAAAGAAGCGGAGCCGGTTACAATGAGCAGTTCTTC | CASSERSGAGYNEQFF
. | . | TRBJ2-5 | TRBV6-2/TRBV6-3 | TGTGCCAGCAGTTCCGGGACCACGTTTTTAGAGACCCAGTACTTC | CASSSGTTFLETQYF
. | TRBD2 | TRBJ2-7 | TRBV3-1 | TGTGCCAGCAGCCAAGGGGAGGGCTACGAGCAGTACTTC | CASSQGEGYEQYF
. | TRBD2 | TRBJ2-2 | TRBV24-1 | TGTGCCACCAGTGATTTGGGGAGCGGGGACACCGGGGAGCTGTTTTTT | CATSDLGSGDTGELFF
few | . | TRBJ2-7 | TRBV4-3 | TGCGCCAGCAGCCAAGATCATGGGAGCTCCTACGAGCAGTACTTC | CASSQDHGSSYEQYF
. | TRBD1 | TRBJ2-4 | TRBV9 | TGTGCCAGCAGCGTAGGGATAGGGACAGGGGAAAACATTCAGTACTTC | CASSVGIGTGENIQYF
. | TRBD1 | TRBJ1-1 | TRBV6-5 | TGTGCCACGGGCGGACAGGGGGCTAACACTGAAGCTTTCTTT | CATGGQGANTEAFF
. | TRBD1 | TRBJ1-2 | TRBV7-8 | TGTGCCAGCAGCTTAGCGACGACAGGGACAGGGGCTGGCTACACCTTC | CASSLATTGTGAGYTF
few | TRBD1 | TRBJ2-1 | TRBV7-6 | TGTGCCAGCAGCTTAGCGAGGGACAGGGGTATCAATGAGCAGTTCTTC | CASSLARDRGINEQFF
few | . | TRBJ2-7 | TRBV29-1 | TGCAGCGTTGATTATAGGGACCAGGGATCCGAGCAGTACTTC | CSVDYRDQGSEQYF
. | TRBD1 | TRBJ1-1 | TRBV6-1 | TGTGCCAGCAGCGGGACAGGGGGCCGGACTGAAGCTTTCTTT | CASSGTGGRTEAFF
few | . | TRBJ1-6 | TRBV6-6 | TGTGCCAGTAATACCGGGGGGGCTGTTTATAATTCACCCCTCCACTTT | CASNTGGAVYNSPLHF
. | . | TRBJ1-5 | TRBV30 | TGTGCCTGTTCAGGGTCTCTGATGGATCAGCCCCAGCATTTT | CACSGSLMDQPQHF
. | . | TRBJ2-2 | TRBV6-5 | TGTGCCAGCAGTTACTACGTGAGGGTCGTCTTGAACACCGGGGAGCTGTTTTTT | CASSYYVRVVLNTGELFF
once | . | TRBJ2-7 | TRBV21-1 | TGTGCCAGCAGCAAAAGGACTAGTTGGAACGAGCAGTACTTC | CASSKRTSWNEQYF
. | TRBD1 | TRBJ1-2 | TRBV12-5 | TGTGCTAGTGGTTTGGTACTCCCCAGGGGGCCATTCATTGGAAGCGTTGGCTACACCTTC | CASGLVLPRGPFIGSVGYTF
. | TRBD2 | TRBJ2-1 | TRBV27 | TGTGCCAGCGGTACTAGCGGGAGGGGAGAGGCGCAGTTCTTC | CASGTSGRGEAQFF
. | . | TRBJ2-3 | TRBV11-2 | TGTGCCAGCACCTTAGGGGTAAATTTCGGGGGGCGCTTCACAGATACGCAGTATTTT | CASTLGVNFGGRFTDTQYF
few | . | TRBJ2-3 | TRBV9 | TGTGCCAGCAGCGTAACGTCGGGGTCAGATACGCAGTATTTT | CASSVTSGSDTQYF
. | . | TRBJ1-2 | TRBV7-9 | TGTGCCAGCAGCTCCGGACAGCTGAATGTCTATGGCTACACCTTC | CASSSGQLNVYGYTF
. | . | TRBJ1-1 | TRBV18 | TGTGCCAGCTCACCGGGTTCTGGACAGTCGGCTTTCTTT | CASSPGSGQSAFF
. | TRBD2 | TRBJ2-7 | TRBV14 | TGTGCCAGCAGCCAAGAACTAGCGGGACCCTACGAGCAGTACTTC | CASSQELAGPYEQYF
. | TRBD2 | TRBJ2-5 | TRBV4-3 | TGCGCCAGCAGCCAAGATCCAGGGAGGGAAGAGACCCAGTACTTC | CASSQDPGREETQYF
few | . | TRBJ1-1 | TRBV20-1 | TGCAGTGCTAGAATGGAGGTTAACACTGAAGCTTTCTTT | CSARMEVNTEAFF
. | TRBD2 | TRBJ2-5 | TRBV3-1 | TGTGCCAGCAGCCGATCGGGACTAGCGGGGGGGATTCAGACCCAGTACTTC | CASSRSGLAGGIQTQYF
many | . | TRBJ2-1 | TRBV7-9 | TGTGCCAGCAGCTCAACATCGCCTTCTTACAATGAGCAGTTCTTC | CASSSTSPSYNEQFF
. | . | TRBJ2-5 | TRBV12-3/TRBV12-4 | TGTGCCAGCAGTTTGTTTGTTCAAGAGACCCAGTACTTC | CASSLFVQETQYF
. | . | TRBJ1-2 | TRBV15 | TGTGCCACCAGCAGAGATCGACGCTTGGTCGGAGGGACCTTC | CATSRDRRLVGGTF
. | . | TRBJ2-3 | TRBV9 | TGTGCCAGCAGCCCGCAAACGGGGGACTTCACAGATACGCAGTATTTT | CASSPQTGDFTDTQYF
. | . | TRBJ2-1 | TRBV7-2 | TGTGCCAGCAGCTTAGGTCTCCTGGAACGGGATGAGCAGTTCTTC | CASSLGLLERDEQFF
few | . | TRBJ2-7 | TRBV24-1 | TGTGCCACCAGTGATTTGGAGGGGCGGTACGAGCAGTACTTC | CATSDLEGRYEQYF
. | . | TRBJ2-5 | TRBV10-3 | TGTGCCATCAGCCGACAGGAGCAAGAGACCCAGTACTTC | CAISRQEQETQYF
few | TRBD1 | TRBJ2-5 | TRBV12-3/TRBV12-4 | TGTGCCAGCACTAAGGACAGGGGGCGTGGGACCCAGTACTTC | CASTKDRGRGTQYF
. | . | TRBJ2-6 | TRBV4-3 | TGCGCCAGCAGCCAAGGACCTAATCGAGCGCTTGGGGCCAACGTCCTGACTTTC | CASSQGPNRALGANVLTF
. | TRBD1 | TRBJ2-3 | TRBV7-9 | TGTGCCAGCAGCTCAGGGACAGGGGAGGAAGATACGCAGTATTTT | CASSSGTGEEDTQYF
many | . | TRBJ2-2 | TRBV5-5 | TGTGCCAGCAGCTTCCAGGTTGGGCTGAACACCGGGGAGCTGTTTTTT | CASSFQVGLNTGELFF
many | TRBD1 | TRBJ1-2 | TRBV27 | TGTGCCAGCAGCACCGGACAGGGCTGGGGCTACACCTTC | CASSTGQGWGYTF
few | . | TRBJ1-2 | TRBV12-3/TRBV12-4 | TGTGCCAGCGGCGCAGGGCTGGGTCCTAACTATGGCTACACCTTC | CASGAGLGPNYGYTF
many | TRBD2 | TRBJ2-1 | TRBV24-1 | TGTGCCACCAGTAGCGGGAGAAGTCTCAATGAGCAGTTCTTC | CATSSGRSLNEQFF
few | TRBD1 | TRBJ1-5 | TRBV27 | TGTGCCAGCAGTTTCCGGACAGGCCCGCCCGGGCAGCCCCAGCATTTT | CASSFRTGPPGQPQHF
. | . | TRBJ1-2 | TRBV30 | TGTGCCTGGAGCCCCGGCGGGGCGGGCTATGGCTACACCTTC | CAWSPGGAGYGYTF
few | . | TRBJ1-2 | TRBV7-9 | TGTGCCAGCAGCCCCTCCACCGAGGCAGGGCACTATGGCTACACCTTC | CASSPSTEAGHYGYTF
many | . | TRBJ2-7 | TRBV6-2/TRBV6-3 | TGTGCCAGCAGCGAACTGGGCTACGAGCAGTACTTC | CASSELGYEQYF
. | . | TRBJ1-2 | TRBV14 | TGTGCCAGCAGCCAGGGGGGACTAGGAGGTGGCTACACCTTC | CASSQGGLGGGYTF
few | TRBD1 | TRBJ2-5 | TRBV6-1 | TGTGCCAGCAGTTGGGACAGGGGATCGCGAGAGACCCAGTACTTC | CASSWDRGSRETQYF
once | TRBD2 | TRBJ2-3 | TRBV20-1 | TGCAGTGCTAGAGATCAGACTAGCGGGGTGGCAGATACGCAGTATTTT | CSARDQTSGVADTQYF
many | . | TRBJ1-1 | TRBV4-2 | TGTGCCAGCAGCCAAGGGATATCGGACAGCCAAGAAGCTTTCTTT | CASSQGISDSQEAFF
. | . | TRBJ2-1 | TRBV7-6 | TGTGCCAGCAGCGAAGCCCGCGGATGGAAGCAGTTCTTC | CASSEARGWKQFF
. | . | TRBJ1-1 | TRBV7-8 | TGTGCCAGCACCCCGGGAAAATCGACCTACTTTCATCCTGAAGCTTTCTTT | CASTPGKSTYFHPEAFF
many | . | TRBJ2-7 | TRBV7-9 | TGTGCCAGCAGCTTAGGGTCCTACGAGCAGTACTTC | CASSLGSYEQYF
. | TRBD2 | TRBJ2-3 | TRBV10-3 | TGTGCCATCAGTGAGTTTATAGCGGGAGCAGATACGCAGTATTTT | CAISEFIAGADTQYF
. | TRBD1 | TRBJ1-6 | TRBV11-2 | TGTGCCAGCAGCTCCACCCAGGGGGCTTATTCACCCCTCCACTTT | CASSSTQGAYSPLHF